The sequence of this TCR beta chain was determined in a study of cytomegalovirus exposure and HLA in healthy donors. Primers included in the PCR were 60 Vbeta and 13 Jbeta primers. Sequencing used immunoSEQ multiplex PCR; TCRdb keeps in-frame clones, though not all of them. The table records roughly 190,000 clones, approximately 79% of them present only once. CDR3 length: 15 amino acids. The germline V and J ends were trimmed by 0 bases and 8 bases, with 16 bases remaining between them. From germline, CDR1 is LGHNA and CDR2 YSLEER. The sample comprised PBMCs. This receptor was obtained from a girl aged 10 to 17 in good health and CMV-seropositive. The V gene is TRBV4-3, the J gene TRBJ1-2; tentative D call: TRBD1 (5 bases). The CDR3 DNA is TGCGCCAGCAGCCAAGATCACGCGCGGGGGGAAGGCTACACCTTC. It yields the protein CASSQDHARGEGYTF.